The 20 T cell receptor beta chains below all came from one sample that was sequenced in a study of spatial heterogeneity in lung cancer. MiXCR, run by TCRdb on the 5' RACE reads, gives a single entry per CDR3 protein. The sample lists about 45,000 distinct CDR3 sequences; under 7.5% were seen once. Time point denoted: sample taken at primary tumor resection. The source material was PBMCs, sampled at surgery. The receptors originated from a female donor with early-stage non-small cell lung cancer.

This clonotype was recorded at least ten times. The chain is built from TRBV20-1 and TRBJ2-7; 7 bases fit TRBD2. Germline CDR1 reads DFQATT; CDR2 reads SNEGSKA (reference sequence). This CDR3 contains 15 residues. The V gene end was trimmed by 5 bases and the J gene end by 1 base; junction bases not matched to a gene: 11. CDR3: CSARLGGGGSYEQYF. The CDR3 DNA sequence: TGCAGTGCTCGTCTAGGTGGCGGGGGATCCTACGAGCAGTACTTC.

This clonotype was seen repeatedly, ten times or more. The chain is built from TRBV30 and TRBJ2-3, with D perhaps TRBD2 (5 bases). V dropped 6 bases and J dropped 4 bases, with 20 bases sitting between them. This CDR3 spans 15 amino acids. Germline V gene sequence: CDR1 GTSNPN, CDR2 SVGIG (reference sequence). The CDR3, as DNA: TGTGCCTGCAAGCAGTTCGGGGTAGGGCCAGATACGCAGTATTTT. Protein sequence: CACKQFGVGPDTQYF.

The chain employs TRBV10-3 and TRBJ2-3, with D possibly matching TRBD2 (5 bases). Trimming took 0 bases from V and 3 from J, leaving 10 bases between them. Germline assignment: CDR1 ENHRY and CDR2 SYGVKD. CDR3 size: 15 residues. The CDR3 reads CAISESGERTDTQYF. CDR3 nucleotide sequence: TGTGCCATCAGTGAGTCGGGCGAGCGGACAGATACGCAGTATTTT.

Comment on this clonotype: This is likely a read error, given that the CDR3 carries no conserved phenylalanine or tryptophan at its end. The chain has TRBV28 and TRBJ1-2, with unresolved D. Per the germline V gene, CDR1 is MDHEN and CDR2 is SYDVKM. V lost 11 bases and J 4 bases, leaving 11 bases between the germline ends. This CDR3 has 11 amino acids. The CDR3 loop reads CASGNSYGYTL. The CDR3 DNA reads TGTGCCTCGGGGAACAGCTATGGCTACACCTTA.

This clonotype was observed many times. This chain uses TRBV7-2 with TRBJ1-5; 9 bases fit TRBD1. J lost 0 bases, V lost 3 bases, and 12 bases had no gene match. Germline lookup yields CDR1 SGHTA and CDR2 FQGNSA. The CDR3 is 19 residues long. DNA of the CDR3: TGTGCCAGCAGCTTGGGGACAGGGAATCCCGGATATAGCAATCAGCCCCAGCATTTT. This codes for CASSLGTGNPGYSNQPQHF.

This clonotype was seen ten or more times. The chain carries TRBV29-1 and TRBJ1-1; D not resolved. The length of the CDR3 is 12 residues. Germline V gives CDR1 SQVTM, CDR2 ANQGSEA. In DNA form, the CDR3 reads TGCGCCTCAAGACTCCGGGACACTGAAGCTTTCTTT. Amino acids: CASRLRDTEAFF.

Details on this clonotype: This may be a read error, as it is one base from a much larger clone. This sequence joins TRBV29-1 and TRBJ2-5; no clear D gene. There are 13 residues in the CDR3. Looked up from germline, CDR1 is SQVTM and CDR2 is ANQGSEA. V lost 4 bases and J lost 3, with 12 bases in between. CDR3 nucleotides: TGCAGCGTTGTGGATTCCGAGAAAGAGACCCAGTACTTC. Translation gives CSVVDSEKETQYF.

CDR3 DNA sequence: TGCAGTGCCCAACCCCCAGTGGGACCTCTTCAGCCCCAGCATTTT. Translation: CSAQPPVGPLQPQHF. J is TRBJ1-5 and V is TRBV20-1, with a tentative D call TRBD1 (5 bases). Germline V gene sequence: CDR1 DFQATT, CDR2 SNEGSKA (reference sequence). CDR3 length: 15 residues. Trimming cost V 6 bases and J 6 bases, with 21 bases left between them.

The rearrangement joins TRBV5-1 to TRBJ1-4; 7 nucleotides match TRBD1. The CDR3 has 15 amino acids. The germline V gene encodes CDR1 SGHRS and CDR2 YFSETQ. With 3 bases clipped from V and 5 bases from J, the junction kept 7 bases outside the gene matches. CDR3 sequence reads: CASSSRDSRNEKLFF. The CDR3 coding sequence is TGCGCCAGCAGCTCGCGGGACAGCCGAAATGAAAAACTGTTTTTT. Variable domain in full (rest from reference TRBV5-1 and TRBJ1-4): KAGVTQTPRYLIKTRGQQVTLSCSPISGHRSVSWYQQTPGQGLQFLFEYFSETQRNKGNFPGRFSGRQFSNSRSEMNVSTLELGDSALYLCASSSRDSRNEKLFFGSGTQLSVL.

This clonotype has a count of ten or more. J is TRBJ2-7 and V is TRBV2, with D perhaps TRBD1 (5 bases). Germline assignment: CDR1 SNHLY and CDR2 FYNNEI. Trimming pared 3 bases from V and 3 bases from J, leaving 12 bases between. The CDR3 consists of 14 residues. The CDR3 nucleotides are TGTGCCAGCAGTGACAAGGGGCTCCTCTACGAGCAGTACTTC. Translating it yields CASSDKGLLYEQYF.

The V and J genes are TRBV4-1 and TRBJ2-2, with 12 positions matching TRBD2. Trimming cost V 5 bases and J 3 bases; bases outside gene matches: 1. CDR1 is MGHRA and CDR2 is YSYEKL in the germline V gene. The CDR3 is made up of 15 amino acids. CDR3 sequence reads: CASSWTSGDTGELFF. CDR3 coding DNA: TGCGCCAGCAGCTGGACTAGCGGGGACACCGGGGAGCTGTTTTTT.

This clonotype was observed a few times. The V gene is TRBV18, the J gene TRBJ1-6; no firm D call. V dropped 7 bases and J dropped 9 bases, with 13 bases sitting between them. CDR1 KGHSH and CDR2 LQKENI come from the germline V gene. CDR3 size: 13 residues. DNA for the CDR3: TGTGCCAGCTGCTTCGGAGAGCGTTCACCCCTCCACTTT. As protein: CASCFGERSPLHF.

Details on this clonotype: An end of the junction does not agree with germline; a read error may underlie this. V gene TRBV9 combines with J gene TRBJ1-1; D is possibly TRBD1 (5 bases). This CDR3 has 15 residues. Germline assignment: CDR1 SGDLS and CDR2 YYNGEE. Here the CDR3 DNA reads TGTGTCAGCAGCCCGCCGGGGACCATGAACACTGAAGCTTTCTTT. It codes for CVSSPPGTMNTEAFF.

This clonotype came up many times. The gene calls are TRBV29-1 and TRBJ1-1; D is unresolved. V lost 0 bases, J lost 2 bases, and 7 bases lay in between. Germline CDR1 reads SQVTM; CDR2 reads ANQGSEA. The CDR3 consists of 13 residues. CDR3 DNA sequence: TGCAGCGTTGAAGATCCCGTAAACACTGAAGCTTTCTTT. Protein: CSVEDPVNTEAFF.

This clonotype was detected ten times or more. V gene TRBV12-3 or TRBV12-4 combines with J gene TRBJ1-1, with D unresolved. This CDR3 comprises 12 residues. V was cut by 3 bases and J by 3 bases, with 5 bases left in between. Written as DNA, the CDR3 is TGTGCCAGCAGTTTGCGGTACACTGAAGCTTTCTTT. It codes for CASSLRYTEAFF.

CDR3 in DNA: TGCGCCAGCAGCCTTCTCGGGACGACCAACCGGGGGTATGAAAAACTGTTTTTT. Protein: CASSLLGTTNRGYEKLFF. The chain carries TRBV4-1 and TRBJ1-4, with D possibly matching TRBD1 (5 bases). The length of the CDR3 is 18 residues. Germline lookup yields CDR1 MGHRA and CDR2 YSYEKL. V lost 4 bases and J 6 bases, leaving 24 bases between the germline ends.

On this clonotype itself: Its ends do not fully match the called genes, so a read error is possible. The chain uses TRBV10-1 and TRBJ2-2; TRBD1 matches 9 bases. This CDR3 spans 18 amino acids. Germline loops: CDR1 WNHNN, CDR2 SYGVQD (reference sequence). In DNA, the CDR3 is TGCGCCAGCACTGAGTCATTTGGGGGACAGGGGAACACCGGGGAGCTGTTTTTT. Translation gives CASTESFGGQGNTGELFF.

This rearrangement joins TRBV19 to TRBJ2-1; tentatively, D is TRBD1 (5 bases). Germline V gives CDR1 LNHDA, CDR2 SQIVND (reference sequence). V dropped 0 bases and J dropped 2 bases, with 11 bases sitting between them. The CDR3 loop spans 16 amino acids. The CDR3 loop is CASSIEKGVPYNEQFF. CDR3 coding DNA: TGTGCCAGTAGTATAGAGAAAGGGGTTCCCTACAATGAGCAGTTCTTC.

This clonotype was recorded many times. The chain recombines TRBV7-2 with TRBJ2-2; the D gene could be TRBD1 or TRBD2 (5 bases each). The germline V gene has CDR1 SGHTA and CDR2 FQGNSA. The CDR3 loop spans 15 amino acids. V lost 11 bases, J lost 5 bases, and 21 bases lay in between. Here the CDR3 DNA reads TGTGCCCTTAAGAATATGGGGACGGCAACCGGGGAGCTGTTTTTT. Protein product: CALKNMGTATGELFF.

The J gene is TRBJ2-1, the V gene TRBV19; 7 positions match TRBD2. The CDR3 has 16 amino acids. Germline trimming cut 7 bases from V and 5 bases from J; bases unmatched to any gene: 14. Germline values: CDR1 LNHDA, CDR2 SQIVND (reference sequence). CDR3 region: CASTIFGGEGNNEQFF. The CDR3 DNA is TGTGCCAGTACTATCTTTGGGGGGGAAGGAAACAATGAGCAGTTCTTC.